This T cell receptor beta chain is drawn from a study of early T cells in non-severe SARS-CoV-2 infection. Study details: The study sequenced bulk RNA from unsorted whole blood, with chains unpaired. Overall study findings and caveats: Using VDJdb, the matching emphasized anti-spike CD8 responses while missing private and CD4 specificities.

Molecules of cDNA were individually given unique molecular identifiers that were attached to them. TCRdb reanalysed the 5' RACE reads using MiXCR and keeps one entry per CDR3 protein. The sample yields tens of thousands of distinct CDR3 sequences, around 12% seen once. Comments on this clonotype: The antigen remains undetermined.

CDR3 length: 13 residues. The germline V gene has CDR1 SGHAT and CDR2 FQNNGV. V lost 7 bases and J lost 4; bases outside the gene matches: 5. The chain is built from TRBV11-2 and TRBJ2-5; TRBD2 matches 8 bases. This receptor was identified in an adult who was a healthcare worker with PCR-confirmed SARS-CoV-2 infection or an uninfected control (not recorded which). Sequenced input: whole blood. CDR3 amino acids: CASTGGPVETQYF. Written as DNA, the CDR3 is TGTGCCAGCACGGGAGGGCCAGTAGAGACCCAGTACTTC.